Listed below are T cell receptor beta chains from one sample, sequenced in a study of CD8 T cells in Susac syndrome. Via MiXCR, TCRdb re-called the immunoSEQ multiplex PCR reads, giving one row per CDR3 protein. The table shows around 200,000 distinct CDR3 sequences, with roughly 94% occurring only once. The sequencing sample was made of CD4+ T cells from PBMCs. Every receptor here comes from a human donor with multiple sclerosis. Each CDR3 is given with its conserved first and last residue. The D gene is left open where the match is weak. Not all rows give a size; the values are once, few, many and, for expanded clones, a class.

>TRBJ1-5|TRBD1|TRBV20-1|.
TGCAGTGCAGGGACCTCGAGGGGGCCGGGCAATCAGCCCCAGCATTTT
CSAGTSRGPGNQPQHF
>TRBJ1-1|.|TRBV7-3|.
TGTGCCAGCACCTTTGAGTACGGGACTGAAGCTTTCTTT
CASTFEYGTEAFF
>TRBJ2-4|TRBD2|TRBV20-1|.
TGCAGTGCTCCTACTAGCGGGGGGGCCGGCATTCAGTACTTC
CSAPTSGGAGIQYF
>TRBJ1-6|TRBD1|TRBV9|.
TGTGCCAGCAGCGTAGAGGGACAGGGAAATTCACCCCTCCACTTT
CASSVEGQGNSPLHF
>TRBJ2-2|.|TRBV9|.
TGTGCCAGCAGCGTGGGCTCGGACAGGAACACCGGGGAGCTGTTTTTT
CASSVGSDRNTGELFF
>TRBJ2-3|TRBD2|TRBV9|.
TGTGCCAGCAGCGTAAGCGGGGGGGCCCTTGATACGCAGTATTTT
CASSVSGGALDTQYF
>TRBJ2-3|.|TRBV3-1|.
TGTGCCAGCAGCCCGCAGGGTACGAATACGCAGTATTTT
CASSPQGTNTQYF
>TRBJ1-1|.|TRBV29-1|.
TGCAGCGTTGAAGTCCAGCAGAACACTGAAGCTTTCTTT
CSVEVQQNTEAFF
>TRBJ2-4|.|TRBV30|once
TGTGCCTGGGAACGGGAAAACATTCAGTACTTC
CAWERENIQYF
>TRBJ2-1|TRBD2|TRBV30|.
TGTGCCTGGAGTTTAACGGGGGGAAATGAGCAGTTCTTC
CAWSLTGGNEQFF
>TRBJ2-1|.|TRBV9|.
TGTGCCAGCAGCGTAGGGCCCCAGTACTACAATGAGCAGTTCTTC
CASSVGPQYYNEQFF
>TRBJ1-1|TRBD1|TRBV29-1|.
TGCAGCGTACAGGGGCACACTGAAGCTTTCTTT
CSVQGHTEAFF
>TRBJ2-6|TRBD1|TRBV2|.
TGTGCCGGGACAGACTCTGGGGCCAACGTCCTGACTTTC
CAGTDSGANVLTF
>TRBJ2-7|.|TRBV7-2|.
TGTGCCAGCAGCCCCGTGTCAGGGAACCTTGGCTACGAGCAGTACTTC
CASSPVSGNLGYEQYF
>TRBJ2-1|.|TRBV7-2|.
TGTGCCAGCAGCCCTAAGGGGGACAATGAGCAGTTCTTC
CASSPKGDNEQFF
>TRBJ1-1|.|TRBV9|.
TGTGCCAGCAGCGTAGATGGGGGTAACACTGAAGCTTTCTTT
CASSVDGGNTEAFF
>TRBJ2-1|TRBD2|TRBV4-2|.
TGTGCCAGCAGCCCTTCTCGGGGGGAGAATGAGCAGTTCTTC
CASSPSRGENEQFF
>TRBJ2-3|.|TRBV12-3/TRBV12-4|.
TGTGCCAGCAGTTTAGACGGGACTAGCACAGATACGCAGTATTTT
CASSLDGTSTDTQYF
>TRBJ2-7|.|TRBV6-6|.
TGTGCCAGCAGCCTAGCAGCCTACGAGCAGTACTTC
CASSLAAYEQYF
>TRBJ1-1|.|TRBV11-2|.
TGTGCCAGCGGCGGGGGATACACTGAAGCTTTCTTT
CASGGGYTEAFF
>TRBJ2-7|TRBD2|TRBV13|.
TGTGCCAGCAGCTTAGTCTCCAGCGGGGGCCCGAACCTCTACGAGCAGTACTTC
CASSLVSSGGPNLYEQYF
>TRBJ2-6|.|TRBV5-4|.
TGTGCCTGTTCCCCCATTTCAGGGGCCAACGTCCTGACTTTC
CACSPISGANVLTF
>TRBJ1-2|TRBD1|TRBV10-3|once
TGTGCCATCAAAGACAGGGACTATGGCTACACCTTC
CAIKDRDYGYTF
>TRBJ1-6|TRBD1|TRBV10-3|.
TGTGCCATCAGGGGGACAGCCGATTCACCCCTCCACTTT
CAIRGTADSPLHF
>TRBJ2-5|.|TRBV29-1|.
TGCAGCGTTGCCGGGGGCCAAGAGACCCAGTACTTC
CSVAGGQETQYF
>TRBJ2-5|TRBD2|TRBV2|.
TGTGCCAGCAGACCCACACCGACTAGCGGGGAAGAGACCCAGTACTTC
CASRPTPTSGEETQYF
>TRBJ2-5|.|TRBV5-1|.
TGCGCCAGCAGCTTCGACGCACCTCAAGAGACCCAGTACTTC
CASSFDAPQETQYF
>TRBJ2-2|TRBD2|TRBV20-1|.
TGCAGTGCTAGACTAGCGGGGGGAAACACCGGGGAGCTGTTTTTT
CSARLAGGNTGELFF
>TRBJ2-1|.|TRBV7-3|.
TGTGCCAGCAGCTTAGGTCCTAACAATGAGCAGTTCTTC
CASSLGPNNEQFF
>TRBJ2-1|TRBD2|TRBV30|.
TGTGCCTGGAGACAGGGACTAGCGGGGTCAAATGAGCAGTTCTTC
CAWRQGLAGSNEQFF
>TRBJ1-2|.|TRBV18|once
TGTGCCAGCTCAGCACAGGGAGCAGACTATGGCCACACCTTC
CASSAQGADYGHTF
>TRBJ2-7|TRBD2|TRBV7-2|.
TGTGCCAGCAGCTCGACTAGCGTTAGGGAGCAGTACTTC
CASSSTSVREQYF
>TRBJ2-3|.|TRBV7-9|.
TGTGCCAGCAGTTCCGGGACTCCGGATGGGGATACGCAGTATTTT
CASSSGTPDGDTQYF
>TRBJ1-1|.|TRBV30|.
TGTGCCTGGAGTGTCACCCTGGCCAACACTGAAGCTTTCTTT
CAWSVTLANTEAFF
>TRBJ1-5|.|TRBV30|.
TGTGCCTGGACCCCGGGCCCTCTGTATAGCAATCAGCCCCAGCATTTT
CAWTPGPLYSNQPQHF
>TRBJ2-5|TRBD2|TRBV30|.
TGTGCCTGGACCCCCGGGGGGGGACAAGAGACCCAGTACTTC
CAWTPGGGQETQYF